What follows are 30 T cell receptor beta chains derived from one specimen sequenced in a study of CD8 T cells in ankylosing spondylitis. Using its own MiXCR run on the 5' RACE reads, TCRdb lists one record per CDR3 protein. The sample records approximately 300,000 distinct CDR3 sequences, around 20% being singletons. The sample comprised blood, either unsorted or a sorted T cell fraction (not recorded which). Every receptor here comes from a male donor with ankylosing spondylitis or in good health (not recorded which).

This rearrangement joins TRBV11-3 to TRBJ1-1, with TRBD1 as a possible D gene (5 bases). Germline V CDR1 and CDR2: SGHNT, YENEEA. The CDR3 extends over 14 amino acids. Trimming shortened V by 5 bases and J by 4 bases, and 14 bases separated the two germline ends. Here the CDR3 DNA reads TGTGCCAGCAGCCCTGGAGGGGTAGGCACTGAAGCTTTCTTT. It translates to CASSPGGVGTEAFF.

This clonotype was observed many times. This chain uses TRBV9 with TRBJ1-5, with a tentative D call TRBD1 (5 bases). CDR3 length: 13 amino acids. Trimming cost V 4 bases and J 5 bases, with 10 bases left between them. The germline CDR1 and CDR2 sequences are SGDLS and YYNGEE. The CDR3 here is CASSPGLDQPQHF. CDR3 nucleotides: TGTGCCAGCAGCCCAGGGTTAGATCAGCCCCAGCATTTT.

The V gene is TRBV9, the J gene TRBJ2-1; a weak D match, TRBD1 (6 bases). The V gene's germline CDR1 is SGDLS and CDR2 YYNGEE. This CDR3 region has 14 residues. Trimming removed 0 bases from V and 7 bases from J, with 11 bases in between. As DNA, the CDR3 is TGTGCCAGCAGCGTAGATCTGGGGGCAAATGAGCAGTTCTTC. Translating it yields CASSVDLGANEQFF.

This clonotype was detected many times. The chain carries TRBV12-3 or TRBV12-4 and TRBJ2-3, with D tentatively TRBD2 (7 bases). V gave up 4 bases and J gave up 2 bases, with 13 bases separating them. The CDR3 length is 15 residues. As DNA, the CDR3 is TGTGCCAGCAGTTCTGGGGGGGCCAACACAGATACGCAGTATTTT. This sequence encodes CASSSGGANTDTQYF.

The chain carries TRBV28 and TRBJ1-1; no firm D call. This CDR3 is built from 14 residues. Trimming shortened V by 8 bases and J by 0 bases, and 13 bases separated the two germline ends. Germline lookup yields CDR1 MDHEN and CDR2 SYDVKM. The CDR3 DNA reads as TGTGCCAGCGGGCTGGTGAACATGAACACTGAAGCTTTCTTT. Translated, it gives CASGLVNMNTEAFF.

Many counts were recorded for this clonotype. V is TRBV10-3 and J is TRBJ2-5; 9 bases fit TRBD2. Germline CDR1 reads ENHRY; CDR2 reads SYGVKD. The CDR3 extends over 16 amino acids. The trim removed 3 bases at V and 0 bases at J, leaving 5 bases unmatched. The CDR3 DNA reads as TGTGCCATCAGTGAATTAGCGGGGGTTCACCAAGAGACCCAGTACTTC. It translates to CAISELAGVHQETQYF.

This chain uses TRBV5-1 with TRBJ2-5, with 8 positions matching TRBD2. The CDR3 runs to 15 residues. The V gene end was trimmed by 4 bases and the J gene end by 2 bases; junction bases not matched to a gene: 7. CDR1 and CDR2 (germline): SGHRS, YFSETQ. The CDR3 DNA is TGCGCCAGCAGCCCATTAGCGGGACGGCAAGAGACCCAGTACTTC. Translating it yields CASSPLAGRQETQYF.

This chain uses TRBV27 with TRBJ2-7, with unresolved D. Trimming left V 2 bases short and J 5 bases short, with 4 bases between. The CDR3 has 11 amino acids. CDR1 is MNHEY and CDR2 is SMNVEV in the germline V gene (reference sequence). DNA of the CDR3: TGTGCCAGCAGTTTACCCCACGAGCAGTACGTC. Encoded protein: CASSLPHEQYV.

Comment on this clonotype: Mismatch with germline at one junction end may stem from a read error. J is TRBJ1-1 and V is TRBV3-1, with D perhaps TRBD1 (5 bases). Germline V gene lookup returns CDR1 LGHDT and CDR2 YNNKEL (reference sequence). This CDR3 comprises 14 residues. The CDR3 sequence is CVSSQGAGSAEAFF. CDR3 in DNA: TGTGTCAGCAGCCAAGGGGCGGGGTCCGCTGAAGCTTTCTTT.

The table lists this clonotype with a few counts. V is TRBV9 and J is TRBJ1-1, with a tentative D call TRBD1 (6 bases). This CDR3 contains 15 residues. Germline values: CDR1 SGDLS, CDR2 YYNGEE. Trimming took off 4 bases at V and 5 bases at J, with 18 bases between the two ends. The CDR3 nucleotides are TGTGCCAGCAGCCCTCGAGGGGGTGTGCGAACTGAAGCTTTCTTT. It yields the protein CASSPRGGVRTEAFF.

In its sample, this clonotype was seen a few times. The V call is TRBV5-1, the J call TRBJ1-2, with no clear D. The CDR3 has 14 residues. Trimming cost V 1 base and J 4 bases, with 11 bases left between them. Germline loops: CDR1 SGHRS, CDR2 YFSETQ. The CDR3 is CASSLSGGSYGYTF. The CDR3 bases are TGCGCCAGCAGCTTGAGCGGAGGATCCTATGGCTACACCTTC. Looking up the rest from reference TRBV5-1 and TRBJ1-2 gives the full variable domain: KAGVTQTPRYLIKTRGQQVTLSCSPISGHRSVSWYQQTPGQGLQFLFEYFSETQRNKGNFPGRFSGRQFSNSRSEMNVSTLELGDSALYLCASSLSGGSYGYTFGSGTRLTVV.

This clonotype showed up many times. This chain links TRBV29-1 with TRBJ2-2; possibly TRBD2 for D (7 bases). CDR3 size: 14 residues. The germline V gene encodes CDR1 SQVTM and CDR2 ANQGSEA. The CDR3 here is CSAGAGANTGELFF. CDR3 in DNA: TGCAGTGCTGGGGCGGGGGCCAACACCGGGGAGCTGTTTTTT.

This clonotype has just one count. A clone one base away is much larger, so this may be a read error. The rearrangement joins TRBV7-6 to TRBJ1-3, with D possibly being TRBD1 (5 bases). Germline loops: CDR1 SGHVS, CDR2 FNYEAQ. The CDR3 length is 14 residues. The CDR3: CASRQDISGSTIYF. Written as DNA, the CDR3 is TGTGCCAGCAGACAGGACATTTCTGGAAGCACCATATATTTT. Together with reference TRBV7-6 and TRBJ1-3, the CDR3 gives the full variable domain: GAGVSQSPRYKVTKRGQDVALRCDPISGHVSLYWYRQALGQGPEFLTYFNYEAQQDKSGLPNDRFSAERPEGSISTLTIQRTEQRDSAMYRCASRQDISGSTIYFGEGSWLTVV.

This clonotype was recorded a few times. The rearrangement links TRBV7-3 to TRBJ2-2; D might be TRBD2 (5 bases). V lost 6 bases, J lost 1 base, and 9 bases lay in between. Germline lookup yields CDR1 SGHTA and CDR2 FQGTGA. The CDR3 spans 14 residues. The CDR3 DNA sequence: TGTGCCAGCAGAATTAGCGTGAACACCGGGGAGCTGTTTTTT. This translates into CASRISVNTGELFF.

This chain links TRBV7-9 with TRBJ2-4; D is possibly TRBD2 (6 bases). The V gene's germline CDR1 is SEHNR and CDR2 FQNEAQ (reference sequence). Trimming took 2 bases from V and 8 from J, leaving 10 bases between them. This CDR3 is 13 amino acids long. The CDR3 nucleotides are TGTGCCAGCAGCTTACCGGGGGTTGACATTCAGTACTTC. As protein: CASSLPGVDIQYF.

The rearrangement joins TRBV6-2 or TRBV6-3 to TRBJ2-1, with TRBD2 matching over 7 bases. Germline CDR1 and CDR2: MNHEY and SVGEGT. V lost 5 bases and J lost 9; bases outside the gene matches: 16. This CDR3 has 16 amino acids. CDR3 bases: TGTGCCAGCAGTCCCGGGACTACTCTTCCTGGGGGTGAGCAGTTCTTC. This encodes CASSPGTTLPGGEQFF.

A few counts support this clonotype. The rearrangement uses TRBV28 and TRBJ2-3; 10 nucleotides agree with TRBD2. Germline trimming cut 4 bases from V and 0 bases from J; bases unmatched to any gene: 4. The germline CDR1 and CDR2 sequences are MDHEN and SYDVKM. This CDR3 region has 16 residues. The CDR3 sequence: CASSSETSGSTDTQYF. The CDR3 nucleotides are TGTGCCAGCAGTTCGGAGACTAGCGGGAGCACAGATACGCAGTATTTT.

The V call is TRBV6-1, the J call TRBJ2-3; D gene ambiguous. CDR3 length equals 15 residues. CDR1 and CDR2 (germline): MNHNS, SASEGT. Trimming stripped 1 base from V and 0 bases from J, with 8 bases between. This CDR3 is CASSEDSPSTDTQYF. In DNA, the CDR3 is TGTGCCAGCAGTGAAGACAGCCCTAGCACAGATACGCAGTATTTT.

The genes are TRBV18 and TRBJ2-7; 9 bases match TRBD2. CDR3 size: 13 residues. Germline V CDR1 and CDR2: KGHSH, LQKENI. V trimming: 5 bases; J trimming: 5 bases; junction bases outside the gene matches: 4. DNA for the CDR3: TGTGCCAGCTCATCGGGACTAGCTGACGAGCAGTACGTC. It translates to CASSSGLADEQYV.

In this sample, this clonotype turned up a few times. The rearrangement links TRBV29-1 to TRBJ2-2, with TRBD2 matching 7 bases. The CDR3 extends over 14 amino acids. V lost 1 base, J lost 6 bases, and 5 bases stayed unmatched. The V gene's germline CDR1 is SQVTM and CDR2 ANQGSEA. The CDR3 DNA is TGCAGCGTTGAAGCTGGGAGGGCTGCCGGGGAGCTGTTTTTT. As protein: CSVEAGRAAGELFF.

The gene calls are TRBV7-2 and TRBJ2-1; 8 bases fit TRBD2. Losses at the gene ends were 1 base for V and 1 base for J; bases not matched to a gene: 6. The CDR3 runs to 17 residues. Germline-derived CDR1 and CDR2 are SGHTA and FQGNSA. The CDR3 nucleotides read TGTGCCAGCAGCTTAGTGGGCGGGGGGTCATCCTACAATGAGCAGTTCTTC. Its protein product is CASSLVGGGSSYNEQFF.

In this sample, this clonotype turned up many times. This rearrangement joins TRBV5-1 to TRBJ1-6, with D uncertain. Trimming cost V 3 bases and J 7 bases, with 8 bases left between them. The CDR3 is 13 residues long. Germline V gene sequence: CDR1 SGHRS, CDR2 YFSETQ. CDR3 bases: TGCGCCAGCAGCTCGGTAATGAATTCACCCCTCCACTTT. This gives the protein CASSSVMNSPLHF.

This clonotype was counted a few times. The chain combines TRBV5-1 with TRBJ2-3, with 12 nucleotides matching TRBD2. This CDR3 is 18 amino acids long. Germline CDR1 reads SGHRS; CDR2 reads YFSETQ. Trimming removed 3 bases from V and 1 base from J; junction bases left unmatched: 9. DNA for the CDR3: TGCGCCAGCAGCTCCGGACTAGCGGGATCGGTCGGCACAGATACGCAGTATTTT. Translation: CASSSGLAGSVGTDTQYF.

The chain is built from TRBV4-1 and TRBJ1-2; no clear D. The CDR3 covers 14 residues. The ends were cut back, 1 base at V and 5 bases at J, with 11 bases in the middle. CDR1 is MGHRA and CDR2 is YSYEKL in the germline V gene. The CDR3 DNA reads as TGCGCCAGCAGCCAAGGGTCGGCGTCATATGGCTACACCTTC. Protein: CASSQGSASYGYTF.

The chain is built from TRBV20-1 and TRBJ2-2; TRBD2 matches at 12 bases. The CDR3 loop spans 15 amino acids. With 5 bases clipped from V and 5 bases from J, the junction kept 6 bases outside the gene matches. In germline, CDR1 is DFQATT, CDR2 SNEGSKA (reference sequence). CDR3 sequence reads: CSAGRLAGATGELFF. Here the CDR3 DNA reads TGCAGTGCTGGCCGACTAGCGGGGGCGACCGGGGAGCTGTTTTTT.

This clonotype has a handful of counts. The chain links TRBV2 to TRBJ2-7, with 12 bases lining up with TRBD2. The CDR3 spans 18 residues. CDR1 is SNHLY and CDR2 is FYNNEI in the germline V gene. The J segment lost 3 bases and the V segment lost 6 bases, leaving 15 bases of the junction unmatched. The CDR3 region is CASRLTETGTSGFYEQYV. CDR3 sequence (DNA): TGTGCCAGCAGATTGACAGAGACCGGGACTAGCGGGTTCTACGAGCAGTACGTC.

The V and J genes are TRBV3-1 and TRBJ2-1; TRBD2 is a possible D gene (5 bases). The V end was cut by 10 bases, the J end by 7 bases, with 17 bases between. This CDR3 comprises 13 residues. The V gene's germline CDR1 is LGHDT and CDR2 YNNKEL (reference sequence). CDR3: CATALAASNEQFF. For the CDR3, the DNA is TGTGCCACCGCCCTAGCTGCCTCGAATGAGCAGTTCTTC.

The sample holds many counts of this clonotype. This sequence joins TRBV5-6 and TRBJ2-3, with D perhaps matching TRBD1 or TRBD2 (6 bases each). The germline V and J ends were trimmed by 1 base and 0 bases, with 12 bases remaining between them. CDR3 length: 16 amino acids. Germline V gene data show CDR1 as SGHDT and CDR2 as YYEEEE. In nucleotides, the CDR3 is TGTGCCAGCAGCTTGTACCGGGGGCCGAGCACAGATACGCAGTATTTT. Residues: CASSLYRGPSTDTQYF.

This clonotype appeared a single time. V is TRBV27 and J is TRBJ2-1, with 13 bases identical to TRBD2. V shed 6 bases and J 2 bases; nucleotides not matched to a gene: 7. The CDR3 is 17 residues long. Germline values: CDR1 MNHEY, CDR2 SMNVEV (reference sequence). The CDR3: CASSLRTSGSTYNEQFF. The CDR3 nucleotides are TGTGCCAGCAGCCTGAGGACTAGCGGGAGCACCTACAATGAGCAGTTCTTC.

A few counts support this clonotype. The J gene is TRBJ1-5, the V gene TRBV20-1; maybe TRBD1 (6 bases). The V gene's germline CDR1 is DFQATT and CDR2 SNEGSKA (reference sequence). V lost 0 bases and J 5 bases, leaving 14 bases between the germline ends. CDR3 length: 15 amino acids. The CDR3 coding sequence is TGCAGTGCTAGAGATCCCAGGGGCGAACATCAGCCCCAGCATTTT. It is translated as CSARDPRGEHQPQHF.